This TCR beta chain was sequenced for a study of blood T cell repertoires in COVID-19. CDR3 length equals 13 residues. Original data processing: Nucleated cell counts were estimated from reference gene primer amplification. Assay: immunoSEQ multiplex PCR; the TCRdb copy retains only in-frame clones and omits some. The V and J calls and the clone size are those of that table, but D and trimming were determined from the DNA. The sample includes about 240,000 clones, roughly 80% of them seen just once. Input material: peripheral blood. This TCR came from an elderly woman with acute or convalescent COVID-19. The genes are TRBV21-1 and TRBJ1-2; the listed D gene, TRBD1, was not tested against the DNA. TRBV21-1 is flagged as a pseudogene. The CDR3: CASSNDSNYGYTF. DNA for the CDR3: TGTGCCAGCAGCAATGACAGCAACTATGGCTACACCTTC.